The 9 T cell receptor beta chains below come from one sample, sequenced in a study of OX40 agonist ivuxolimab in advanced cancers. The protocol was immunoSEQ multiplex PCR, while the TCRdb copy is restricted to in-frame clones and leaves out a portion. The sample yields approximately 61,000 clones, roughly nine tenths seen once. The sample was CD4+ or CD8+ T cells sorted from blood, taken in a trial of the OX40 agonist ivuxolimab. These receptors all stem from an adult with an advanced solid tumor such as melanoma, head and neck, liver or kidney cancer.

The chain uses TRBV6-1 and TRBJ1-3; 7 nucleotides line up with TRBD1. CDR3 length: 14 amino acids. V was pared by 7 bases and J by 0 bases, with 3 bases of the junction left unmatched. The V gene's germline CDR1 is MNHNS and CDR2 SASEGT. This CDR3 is CASTSGGSGNTIYF. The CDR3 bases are TGTGCCAGCACTTCAGGGGGCTCTGGAAACACCATATATTTT.

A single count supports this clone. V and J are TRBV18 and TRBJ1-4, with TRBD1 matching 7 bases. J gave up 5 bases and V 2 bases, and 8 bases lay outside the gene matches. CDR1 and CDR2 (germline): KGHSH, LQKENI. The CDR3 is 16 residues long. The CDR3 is CASSPKETGLNEKLFF. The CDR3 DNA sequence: TGTGCCAGCTCACCAAAAGAGACAGGGCTCAATGAAAAACTGTTTTTT.

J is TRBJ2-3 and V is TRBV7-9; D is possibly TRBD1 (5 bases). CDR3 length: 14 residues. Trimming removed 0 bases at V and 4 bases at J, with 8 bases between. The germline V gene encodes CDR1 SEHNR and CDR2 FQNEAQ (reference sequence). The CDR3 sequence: CASSLAEGADTQYF. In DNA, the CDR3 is TGTGCCAGCAGCTTAGCGGAAGGGGCAGATACGCAGTATTTT.

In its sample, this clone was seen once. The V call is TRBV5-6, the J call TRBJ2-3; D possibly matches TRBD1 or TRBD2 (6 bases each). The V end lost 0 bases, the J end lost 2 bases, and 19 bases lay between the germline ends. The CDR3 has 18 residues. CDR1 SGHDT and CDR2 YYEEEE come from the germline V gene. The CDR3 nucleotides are TGTGCCAGCAGCTTGGTTTTGGGGGGCCAGGGCCCCACAGATACGCAGTATTTT. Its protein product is CASSLVLGGQGPTDTQYF.

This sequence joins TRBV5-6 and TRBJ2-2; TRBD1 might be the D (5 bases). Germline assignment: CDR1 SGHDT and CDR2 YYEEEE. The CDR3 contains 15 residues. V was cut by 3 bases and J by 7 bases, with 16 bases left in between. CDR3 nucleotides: TGTGCCAGCAGCTATCCAGGGCTTTTAGGCGGGGAGCTGTTTTTT. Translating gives CASSYPGLLGGELFF.

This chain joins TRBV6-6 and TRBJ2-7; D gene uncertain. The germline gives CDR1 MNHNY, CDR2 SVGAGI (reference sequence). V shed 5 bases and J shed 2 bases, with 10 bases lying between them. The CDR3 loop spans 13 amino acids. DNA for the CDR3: TGTGCCAGCAGTCCTATTGGGACCTACGAGCAGTACTTC. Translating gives CASSPIGTYEQYF.

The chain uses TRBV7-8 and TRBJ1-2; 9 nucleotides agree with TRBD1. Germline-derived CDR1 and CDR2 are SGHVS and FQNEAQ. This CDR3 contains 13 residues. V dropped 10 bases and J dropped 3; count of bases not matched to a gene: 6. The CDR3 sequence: CATTQGADYGYTF. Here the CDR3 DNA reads TGTGCCACGACACAGGGGGCGGACTATGGCTACACCTTC.

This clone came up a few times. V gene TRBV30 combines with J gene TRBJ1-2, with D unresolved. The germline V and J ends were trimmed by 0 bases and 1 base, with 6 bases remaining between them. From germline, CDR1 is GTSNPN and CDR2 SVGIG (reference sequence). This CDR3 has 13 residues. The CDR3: CAWSVGYNYGYTF. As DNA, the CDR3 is TGTGCCTGGAGTGTTGGGTATAACTATGGCTACACCTTC.

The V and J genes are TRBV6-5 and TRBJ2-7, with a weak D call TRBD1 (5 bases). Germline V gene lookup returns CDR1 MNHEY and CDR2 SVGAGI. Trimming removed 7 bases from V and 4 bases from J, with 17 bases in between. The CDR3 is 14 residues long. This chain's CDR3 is CASNKRGFRYEQYF. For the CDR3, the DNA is TGTGCCAGCAATAAAAGGGGCTTTAGGTACGAGCAGTACTTC.